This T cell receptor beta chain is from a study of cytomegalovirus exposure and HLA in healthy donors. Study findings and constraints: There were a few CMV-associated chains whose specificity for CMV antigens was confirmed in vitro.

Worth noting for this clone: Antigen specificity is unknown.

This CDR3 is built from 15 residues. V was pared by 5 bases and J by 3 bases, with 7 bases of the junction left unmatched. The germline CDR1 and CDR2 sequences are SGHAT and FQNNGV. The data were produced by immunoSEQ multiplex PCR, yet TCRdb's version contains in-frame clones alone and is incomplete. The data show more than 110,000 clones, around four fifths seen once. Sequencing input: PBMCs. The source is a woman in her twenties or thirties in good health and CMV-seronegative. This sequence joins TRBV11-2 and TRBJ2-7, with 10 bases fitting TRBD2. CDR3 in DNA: TGTGCCAGCAGCAATTTAGCGGGGGGTGTCTACGAGCAGTACTTC. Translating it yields CASSNLAGGVYEQYF.